This entry features one T cell receptor (beta chain) sequence. This entry comes from a study of CD8 T cells in Susac syndrome. An amount of RNA that ranged from 0.5 to 1 ug was reverse transcribed with random hexamers. The CDR3 of TCR beta was amplified by immunoSEQ multiplex PCR across 54 Vbeta and 13 Jbeta. In TCRdb, the immunoSEQ multiplex PCR reads were re-called with MiXCR into one record per CDR3 protein. The repertoire holds fewer than 200,000 distinct CDR3 sequences, 90% to 95% seen once, with approximately 0.09% in the top ten. The germline V and J ends were trimmed by 6 bases and 7 bases, with 10 bases remaining between them. Looked up from germline, CDR1 is LNHDA and CDR2 is SQIVND (reference sequence). The CDR3 contains 12 residues.

This chain links TRBV19 with TRBJ1-5; no clear D. Material: CD4+ T cells from PBMCs. This sequence was found in a human donor with Susac syndrome. CDR3 protein: CASSTTGQPQHF. The CDR3 DNA reads TGTGCCAGTAGCACTACCGGCCAGCCCCAGCATTTT.